These T cell receptor beta chains were read from a single sample in a study of blood T cell repertoires in COVID-19. Data came from immunoSEQ multiplex PCR; TCRdb stores just in-frame clones and leaves some out. The repertoire holds approximately 4,900 clones, with 75% to 90% as singletons. Sequencing input: peripheral blood. All receptors derive from a human donor in a cohort sampled during active COVID-19. CDR3s include the opening cysteine and the closing phenylalanine or tryptophan. A D gene is named only where the DNA matches it firmly. Rows give clone size only sometimes, using once, few, many, or a class for an expanded clone.

cdr3_nt cdr3_aa v_call clone_size j_call cdr3_length d_call
TGTGCCACCGAGCGGGATGTCACCGGGGAGCTGTTTTTT CATERDVTGELFF TRBV24-1 NA TRBJ2-2 13 TRBD2
TGTGCCAGCAGCCCAGATGGCAGGGGGAACACTGAAGCTTTCTTT CASSPDGRGNTEAFF TRBV11-1 NA TRBJ1-1 15 NA
TGTGCCAGCAGTGCCGGGACAAAACAGCCCCAGCATTTT CASSAGTKQPQHF TRBV2 NA TRBJ1-5 13 NA
TGTGCCAGCAGCCGCGGTACAAGCGGCAATCAGCCCCAGCATTTT CASSRGTSGNQPQHF TRBV5-6 NA TRBJ1-5 15 NA
TGTGCCAGCAGCCCCCCCCTAGGACAGGGGTCCGGACAGTGCCTCCACTTT CASSPPLGQGSGQCLHF TRBV28 NA TRBJ1-6 17 TRBD1
TGTGCCAGCTCCTTCGGTCTAGCGGGAGGGGCGATATCCAAAAACATTCAGTACTTC CASSFGLAGGAISKNIQYF TRBV28 NA TRBJ2-4 19 TRBD2
TGTGCCAGCAGCCCTCCGGGACTAGCGGGGCAAGAGACCCAGTACTTC CASSPPGLAGQETQYF TRBV7-9 NA TRBJ2-5 16 TRBD2
TGTGCCAGCAGTGAACAATACGAGCAGTACTTC CASSEQYEQYF TRBV6-1 NA TRBJ2-7 11 NA
TGTGCCAGCAGACGACAGGGGGCAGGGAATGAGCAGTTCTTC CASRRQGAGNEQFF TRBV6-5 NA TRBJ2-1 14 TRBD1
TGTGCCTGGAGTGTAGGACAGACATACACAGATACGCAGTATTTT CAWSVGQTYTDTQYF TRBV30 once TRBJ2-3 15 NA
TGTGCCAGCAGCTATATCAACACTCCCACTAGCCCAGAGCAGTACTTC CASSYINTPTSPEQYF TRBV7-2 once TRBJ2-7 16 NA
TGTGCCAGCAGCCAAGTAGCGGGAGTAAACAATGAGCAGTTCTTC CASSQVAGVNNEQFF TRBV3-1/TRBV3-2 NA TRBJ2-1 15 TRBD2
TGTGCCAGCAGTTTGACAAGCCATAGCAATCAGCCCCAGCATTTT CASSLTSHSNQPQHF TRBV28 NA TRBJ1-5 15 NA
TGTGCCAGCTCACCACTTGGGCAGGGGAACACCTACGAGCAGTACTTC CASSPLGQGNTYEQYF TRBV18 once TRBJ2-7 16 NA
TGTGCCAGCAGCTTAGACGCGGGGGGGATCGATGAGCAGTTCTTC CASSLDAGGIDEQFF TRBV7-2 NA TRBJ2-1 15 TRBD2
TGTGCCAGCAGCCAAGATCCGGTCCCCTCGGGCTATGGCTACACCTTC CASSQDPVPSGYGYTF TRBV3-1/TRBV3-2 NA TRBJ1-2 16 NA
TGTGCCAGCAGGGAACCACAGGGGGCACTCACAGATACGCAGTATTTT CASREPQGALTDTQYF TRBV2 NA TRBJ2-3 16 TRBD1
TGTGCCACTTACAGGGAACAAGAGACCCAGTACTTC CATYREQETQYF TRBV2 NA TRBJ2-5 12 NA
TGCAGCGTTGAAGATCGGAACCAGAGGGGCTACACCTTC CSVEDRNQRGYTF TRBV29-1 NA TRBJ1-2 13 NA
TGTGCCAGCAGCTTGGGGGACAGCCTGGTCCGGATGAACACTGAAGCTTTCTTT CASSLGDSLVRMNTEAFF TRBV5-8 NA TRBJ1-1 18 TRBD1
TGCAGCGTCAACGTAGGGAGGAACACTGAAGCTTTCTTT CSVNVGRNTEAFF TRBV29-1 NA TRBJ1-1 13 NA
TGCGCCAGCAGCCAAGCTGGAGGGGGCCCCGATAATTCACCCCTCCACTTT CASSQAGGGPDNSPLHF TRBV4-3 NA TRBJ1-6 17 TRBD1
TGTGCCAGCAGCTTGCTGTCCGACAGCCTATCTAACTATGGCTACACCTTC CASSLLSDSLSNYGYTF TRBV5-8 once TRBJ1-2 17 NA
TGCGCCAGCAGCGAAAACCGGGGACAGGCCCTGGGGAAGCAGTACTTC CASSENRGQALGKQYF TRBV5-1 NA TRBJ2-7 16 TRBD1
TGTGCCAGCAGTTACACCGGGCAGCCCCAGCATTTT CASSYTGQPQHF TRBV6-5 NA TRBJ1-5 12 NA
TGTGCCAGCAGTGAAGCGCGGACTAGCGGGTACCAAGAGACCCAGTACTTC CASSEARTSGYQETQYF TRBV6-1 NA TRBJ2-5 17 TRBD2
TGTGCCAGCCAAAGTTCCGGAGGCGCCGGGGAGCTGTTTTTT CASQSSGGAGELFF TRBV11-3 NA TRBJ2-2 14 NA
TGTGCCAGCAGCCTTTTAGACACTGAAGCTTTCTTT CASSLLDTEAFF TRBV4-2 NA TRBJ1-1 12 NA
TGTGCCAGCTCACCTTCAACGCGTTCGAACACTGAAGCTTTCTTT CASSPSTRSNTEAFF TRBV18 NA TRBJ1-1 15 NA
TGTGCCAGTAGTATGGGCAAGGGCCTTGGGGAGGCCCAGTACTTC CASSMGKGLGEAQYF TRBV19 NA TRBJ2-5 15 NA
TGTGCCAGCAGCTTATCTAGCGGGGTAACCTACGAGCAGTACTTC CASSLSSGVTYEQYF TRBV11-2 NA TRBJ2-7 15 TRBD2
TGTGCCAGCAAGCGACAGAGTAACTATGGCTACACCTTC CASKRQSNYGYTF TRBV6-5 NA TRBJ1-2 13 NA
TGTGCCAGCAGCGTAGTACCCGGGACAGGATTCACCGGGGAGCTGTTTTTT CASSVVPGTGFTGELFF TRBV9 NA TRBJ2-2 17 TRBD1
TGCGCCAGCAGCTCGGGACAGGGGTACACTGAAGCTTTCTTT CASSSGQGYTEAFF TRBV5-1 NA TRBJ1-1 14 TRBD1
TGTGCCAGCGGCAGCGGGACTAGCACAGATACGCAGTATTTT CASGSGTSTDTQYF TRBV7-3 NA TRBJ2-3 14 TRBD2